Presented here are 31 T cell receptor beta chains from one specimen sequenced in a study of Graves' ophthalmopathy and Graves' hyperthyroidism. RNA transcripts provided the template for amplifying TCR beta CDR3 regions. First-round RT-PCR employed HTBI primers, with a second-round multiplex PCR after it. Each CDR3 protein is one row after TCRdb ran MiXCR on the multiplex PCR reads. This sample has about 420,000 distinct CDR3 sequences; more than 20% occur once, and the top ten carry 3%. Sequenced: peripheral blood. Every receptor here comes from a woman under 30 with stable Graves' hyperthyroidism.

The rearrangement uses TRBV5-1 and TRBJ2-2; no reliable D call. The germline V and J ends were trimmed by 5 bases and 7 bases, with 9 bases remaining between them. Germline V gene data show CDR1 as SGHRS and CDR2 as YFSETQ. This CDR3 contains 12 residues. The CDR3 sequence is CASSYDRGELFF. The CDR3 DNA reads TGCGCCAGCAGTTACGACCGCGGGGAGCTGTTTTTT.

This clonotype was recorded at least ten times. The J gene is TRBJ1-5, the V gene TRBV7-2; D unresolved. The germline V and J ends were trimmed by 2 bases and 3 bases, with 8 bases remaining between them. There are 14 residues in the CDR3. The germline V gene encodes CDR1 SGHTA and CDR2 FQGNSA. CDR3 nucleotide sequence: TGTGCCAGCAGCTTAATGGGTCTCAATCAGCCCCAGCATTTT. Protein product: CASSLMGLNQPQHF.

In its sample, this clonotype was seen many times. CDR3 amino acids: CASSVPGTGDWGYTF. The CDR3 nucleotides read TGTGCCAGCAGTGTGCCCGGGACAGGGGATTGGGGCTACACCTTC. The chain links TRBV28 to TRBJ1-2; TRBD1 aligns across 10 bases. Germline V gene lookup returns CDR1 MDHEN and CDR2 SYDVKM. The CDR3 sequence is 15 residues long. The J segment lost 8 bases and the V segment lost 5 bases, leaving 11 bases of the junction unmatched.

This clonotype was observed at least ten times. CDR3 amino acids: CASSPGTDLQETQYF. CDR3 sequence (DNA): TGTGCCAGCAGCCCCGGGACAGACCTCCAAGAGACCCAGTACTTC. J is TRBJ2-5 and V is TRBV6-1; 7 bases line up with TRBD1. Germline CDR1 and CDR2: MNHNS and SASEGT. The CDR3 length is 15 residues. Trimming at V came to 6 bases and at J to 1 base, leaving 8 bases not matched to a gene.

This clonotype came up many times. This sequence joins TRBV11-2 and TRBJ2-7, with D hard to call. Trimming removed 0 bases at V and 0 bases at J, with 9 bases between. This CDR3 is 15 amino acids long. Germline CDR1 reads SGHAT; CDR2 reads FQNNGV. The CDR3 is CASSLDQIPSYEQYF. For the CDR3, the DNA is TGTGCCAGCAGCTTAGATCAAATCCCCTCCTACGAGCAGTACTTC.

This clonotype was found many times. The rearrangement links TRBV28 to TRBJ2-7, with TRBD2 matching over 7 bases. V lost 4 bases, J lost 2 bases, and 2 bases stayed unmatched. Germline CDR1 MDHEN, CDR2 SYDVKM. The CDR3 runs 13 residues. CDR3 loop: CASSSSGPYEQYF. CDR3 in DNA: TGTGCCAGCAGTTCTAGCGGACCCTACGAGCAGTACTTC.

This clonotype was recorded many times. This chain uses TRBV6-2 or TRBV6-3 with TRBJ2-2, with 11 bases matching TRBD2. There are 17 residues in the CDR3. CDR1 and CDR2 from the germline V gene are MNHEY and SVGEGT. V lost 6 bases to trimming and J lost 5 bases; unmatched junction nucleotides: 11. CDR3 nucleotides: TGTGCCAGCAGGGCAAGGACTAGCGGGTGGGGGACCGGGGAGCTGTTTTTT. The encoded protein is CASRARTSGWGTGELFF.

This clonotype has at least ten counts. The chain combines TRBV6-1 with TRBJ2-2; the D is unclear. The CDR3 is 15 amino acids. Germline lookup yields CDR1 MNHNS and CDR2 SASEGT. V was trimmed by 2 bases and J by 5 bases, leaving 12 bases between them. CDR3 sequence (DNA): TGTGCCAGCAGTGAATGGTGGCAGGCAACCGGGGAGCTGTTTTTT. Its translation is CASSEWWQATGELFF.

This clonotype has ten or more counts. The V gene is TRBV7-2, the J gene TRBJ1-2; 7 positions agree with TRBD1. The CDR3 spans 15 residues. V lost 6 bases, J lost 4 bases, and 11 bases stayed unmatched. Germline CDR1 and CDR2: SGHTA and FQGNSA. CDR3 protein: CASSQGGQSFYGYTF. The CDR3 DNA reads TGTGCCAGCAGTCAGGGGGGACAGTCCTTCTATGGCTACACCTTC.

In its sample, this clonotype was seen many times. The V call is TRBV29-1, the J call TRBJ1-1; tentative D call: TRBD1 (5 bases). This CDR3 contains 13 residues. The ends were cut back, 6 bases at V and 0 bases at J, with 11 bases in the middle. Germline lookup yields CDR1 SQVTM and CDR2 ANQGSEA. The DNA for the CDR3 is TGCAGCGTAGCGGGACGGTTGAACACTGAAGCTTTCTTT. Amino acids: CSVAGRLNTEAFF.

This clonotype was recorded many times. The chain links TRBV6-2 or TRBV6-3 to TRBJ1-1; TRBD1 aligns across 12 bases. J was trimmed by 3 bases and V by 7 bases; bases with no gene match: 6. Germline V gives CDR1 MNHEY, CDR2 SVGEGT. The CDR3 has 15 amino acids. CDR3 in amino acids: CASTGTGGRDTEAFF. The CDR3 bases are TGTGCCAGCACGGGGACAGGGGGCCGGGACACTGAAGCTTTCTTT.

This clonotype occurred many times. This chain uses TRBV9 with TRBJ2-2; 9 bases agree with TRBD2. CDR1 is SGDLS, CDR2 YYNGEE, per germline. The V and J ends lost 4 bases and 0 bases, in that order; junction bases with no gene match: 7. The CDR3 contains 17 residues. The CDR3 sequence is CASSPRSGRPNTGELFF. The CDR3 DNA follows: TGTGCCAGCAGCCCCCGGAGCGGGAGGCCGAACACCGGGGAGCTGTTTTTT.

Many counts were recorded for this clonotype. The rearrangement uses TRBV7-3 and TRBJ1-1; D uncertain. CDR1 and CDR2 (germline): SGHTA, FQGTGA. V lost 0 bases to trimming and J lost 0 bases, with 5 bases between them. This CDR3 contains 14 residues. The CDR3 here is CASSLTAMNTEAFF. The CDR3 region has the DNA TGTGCCAGCAGCTTAACAGCAATGAACACTGAAGCTTTCTTT.

This clonotype was detected ten times or more. This chain joins TRBV12-3 or TRBV12-4 and TRBJ1-1; D gene uncertain. V gave up 4 bases and J gave up 0 bases, with 12 bases separating them. This CDR3 has 15 residues. CDR3 DNA sequence: TGTGCCAGCAGTTCCAGTTGGCAGTTGAACACTGAAGCTTTCTTT. It yields the protein CASSSSWQLNTEAFF.

At least ten counts were recorded for this clonotype. The chain employs TRBV12-3 or TRBV12-4 and TRBJ2-2, with 7 bases that match TRBD2. This CDR3 is built from 13 residues. V was pared by 4 bases and J by 8 bases, with 4 bases of the junction left unmatched. Written as DNA, the CDR3 is TGTGCCAGCAGTTGGCGCGGGAGTGGGGAGCTGTTTTTT. As protein: CASSWRGSGELFF.

This clonotype has at least ten counts. V is TRBV20-1 and J is TRBJ2-5, with D possibly being TRBD2 (5 bases). The germline V and J ends were trimmed by 1 base and 1 base, with 10 bases remaining between them. CDR1 is DFQATT, CDR2 SNEGSKA, per germline (reference sequence). The length of the CDR3 is 14 residues. The CDR3 coding sequence is TGCAGTGCTAGAGTTCCAGCGGTCCAAGAGACCCAGTACTTC. Translating it yields CSARVPAVQETQYF.

The chain uses TRBV20-1 and TRBJ2-7, with 7 bases lining up with TRBD1. The V segment lost 6 bases and the J segment 4 bases; nucleotides outside the gene matches: 6. The CDR3 spans 12 residues. Germline assignment: CDR1 DFQATT and CDR2 SNEGSKA (reference sequence). The CDR3, as DNA: TGCAGTGCCCAGGGGGAGACGTACGAGCAGTACTTC. Its translation is CSAQGETYEQYF.

CDR3 amino acids: CASTSNAQGYTF. In DNA form, the CDR3 reads TGTGCCAGCACCTCGAACGCGCAGGGCTACACCTTC. V and J are TRBV12-3 or TRBV12-4 and TRBJ1-2, with no clear D. CDR3 length: 12 amino acids. V was clipped by 7 bases and J by 8 bases, with 14 bases between them.

On this clonotype: Being one base from a much bigger clone, this may be a read error. V gene TRBV13 combines with J gene TRBJ1-2; the D gene is possibly TRBD1 (6 bases). The CDR3 is made up of 14 amino acids. The ends were cut back, 8 bases at V and 2 bases at J, with 15 bases in the middle. CDR1 is PRHDT, CDR2 FYEKMQ, per germline (reference sequence). CDR3 region: CASCRDNPNYGYTF. CDR3 nucleotides: TGTGCCAGCTGCCGGGACAACCCCAACTATGGCTACACCTTC.

The genes are TRBV6-1 and TRBJ1-3; no reliable D call. In germline, CDR1 is MNHNS, CDR2 SASEGT. The CDR3 totals 16 residues. V lost 6 bases, J lost 0 bases, and 15 bases lay in between. In DNA, the CDR3 is TGTGCCAGCAGCCCCCGACATTTCAGCTCTGGAAACACCATATATTTT. Its protein is CASSPRHFSSGNTIYF.

This clonotype was seen many times. The CDR3 DNA is TGTGCCAGCAGTGAAACTCCAGTGGAGCAGTACTTC. Protein product: CASSETPVEQYF. The genes are TRBV6-1 and TRBJ2-7; no clear D gene. Germline V gene lookup returns CDR1 MNHNS and CDR2 SASEGT. V lost 2 bases and J lost 7, with 9 bases in between. The CDR3 runs 12 residues.

In its sample, this clonotype was seen many times. This chain connects TRBV4-1 to TRBJ1-2, with TRBD1 matching over 9 bases. CDR3 length: 15 residues. V lost 0 bases and J lost 7; bases outside the gene matches: 6. Germline V gene lookup returns CDR1 MGHRA and CDR2 YSYEKL. CDR3 amino acids: CASSQDPGQGSGYTF. DNA of the CDR3: TGCGCCAGCAGCCAAGACCCTGGACAGGGGAGTGGCTACACCTTC.

This chain links TRBV7-9 with TRBJ1-1, with D perhaps TRBD1 (6 bases). Germline V gene sequence: CDR1 SEHNR, CDR2 FQNEAQ (reference sequence). V gave up 6 bases and J gave up 4 bases, with 18 bases separating them. The CDR3 loop spans 15 amino acids. The chain's CDR3 is CASSLFLGAGTEAFF. For the CDR3, the DNA is TGTGCCAGCAGTCTCTTTTTGGGGGCGGGCACTGAAGCTTTCTTT.

About this clonotype itself: One junction end does not reproduce the germline sequence, and a read error may be involved. This sequence joins TRBV6-4 and TRBJ2-4; TRBD2 agrees at 9 bases. The CDR3 is made up of 19 amino acids. Germline V gene data show CDR1 as MRHNA and CDR2 as SNTAGT. CDR3 residues: CASSGRAGGSPAPKNIKYF. The CDR3 DNA follows: TGTGCCAGCAGTGGCCGAGCGGGAGGCTCCCCGGCCCCTAAAAACATTAAGTACTTC.

This clonotype was observed many times. V is TRBV20-1 and J is TRBJ2-7, with 7 bases identical to TRBD1. V lost 0 bases and J lost 3; bases outside the gene matches: 8. CDR1 DFQATT and CDR2 SNEGSKA come from the germline V gene (reference sequence). The CDR3 has 15 amino acids. This CDR3 reads CSAREPWDSRYEQYF. Written as DNA, the CDR3 is TGCAGTGCTAGAGAACCTTGGGACAGTCGCTACGAGCAGTACTTC.

V is TRBV19 and J is TRBJ2-5; TRBD1 agrees at 7 bases. CDR3 length: 15 amino acids. Germline loops: CDR1 LNHDA, CDR2 SQIVND (reference sequence). With V trimmed by 4 bases and J by 4 bases, 9 bases remained unmatched. CDR3 region: CASSTTPDRRETQYF. The CDR3 DNA reads TGTGCCAGTAGTACTACCCCGGACAGGAGAGAGACCCAGTACTTC.

This clonotype occurred many times. This sequence joins TRBV27 and TRBJ2-7, with 8 bases lining up with TRBD2. The CDR3 consists of 17 residues. V gave up 6 bases and J gave up 4 bases; unmatched junction bases: 17. From germline, CDR1 is MNHEY and CDR2 SMNVEV (reference sequence). CDR3 sequence (DNA): TGTGCCAGCAGCCGCGATTCCCCGGGACTAGACTCTTACGAGCAGTACTTC. As protein: CASSRDSPGLDSYEQYF.

To note about this clonotype: One end of the junction is discordant with germline, which a read error may explain. V is TRBV28 and J is TRBJ1-2; 10 bases line up with TRBD1. The germline CDR1 and CDR2 sequences are MDHEN and SYDVKM. The CDR3 totals 12 residues. CDR3 sequence: CASSQFQGQGLF. The CDR3 coding sequence is TGTGCCAGCAGTCAATTTCAGGGACAGGGGCTCTTC.

This clonotype has a count of ten or more. The rearrangement uses TRBV10-3 and TRBJ2-2; 10 bases agree with TRBD1. The CDR3 has 14 residues. The germline CDR1 and CDR2 sequences are ENHRY and SYGVKD. V shed 10 bases, J shed 5 bases, and the junction held 7 bases outside the gene matches. This CDR3 is CATSGDRGTGELFF. The DNA of the CDR3 is TGTGCCACAAGCGGGGACAGGGGTACCGGGGAGCTGTTTTTT.

The chain links TRBV7-3 to TRBJ2-2; perhaps D is TRBD1 or TRBD2 (6 bases each). The CDR3 is 17 residues long. V was clipped by 5 bases and J by 0 bases, with 16 bases between them. Germline CDR1 reads SGHTA; CDR2 reads FQGTGA. The CDR3 nucleotides are TGTGCCAGCAGCCCCCGTGTCGGGGGCCCGAACACCGGGGAGCTGTTTTTT. It translates to CASSPRVGGPNTGELFF.

Ten or more counts support this clonotype. The V gene is TRBV6-2 or TRBV6-3, the J gene TRBJ1-1; the D is unclear. CDR3 length: 16 amino acids. V lost 5 bases and J 1 base, leaving 17 bases between the germline ends. The germline V gene has CDR1 MNHEY and CDR2 SVGEGT. DNA of the CDR3: TGTGCCAGCAGTCCCCAATACACAAGAAAGAACACTGAAGCTTTCTTT. Protein sequence: CASSPQYTRKNTEAFF.